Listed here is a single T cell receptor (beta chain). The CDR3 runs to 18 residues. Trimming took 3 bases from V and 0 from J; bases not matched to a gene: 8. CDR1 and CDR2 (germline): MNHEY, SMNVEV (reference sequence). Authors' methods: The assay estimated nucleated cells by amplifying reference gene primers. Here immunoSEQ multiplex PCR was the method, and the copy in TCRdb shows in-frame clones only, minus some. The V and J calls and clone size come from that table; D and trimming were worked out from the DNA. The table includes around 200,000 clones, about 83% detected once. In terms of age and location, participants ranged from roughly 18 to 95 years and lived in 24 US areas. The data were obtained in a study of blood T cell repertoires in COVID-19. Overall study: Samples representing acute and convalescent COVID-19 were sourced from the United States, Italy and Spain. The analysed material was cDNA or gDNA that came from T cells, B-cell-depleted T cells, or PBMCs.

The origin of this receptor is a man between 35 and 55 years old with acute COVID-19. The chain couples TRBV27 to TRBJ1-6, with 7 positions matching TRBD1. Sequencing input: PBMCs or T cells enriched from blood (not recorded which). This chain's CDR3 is CASSLDPRGSSYNSPLHF. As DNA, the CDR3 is TGTGCCAGCAGTTTGGACCCCAGGGGGAGCTCCTATAATTCACCCCTCCACTTT.